This TCR beta chain stems from a study of T-cell reconstitution after alpha-beta-depleted transplantation in children. Unique molecular identifiers were incorporated during preparation of the TCRbeta library. MiXCR, applied by TCRdb to the PCR reads, yields one record per CDR3 protein. The sample consists of 80,000 to 100,000 distinct CDR3 sequences, 23% of them appearing once. This CDR3 is 14 amino acids long. CDR1 and CDR2 from the germline V gene are DFQATT and SNEGSKA (reference sequence). V lost 5 bases to trimming and J lost 2 bases, with 14 bases between them. The sample holds a few counts of this clonotype.

This clonotype originated in a boy younger than 10 with acute lymphoblastic leukemia, due to receive a stem cell transplant. V and J are TRBV20-1 and TRBJ2-3; D remains unclear. Sequencing used PBMCs, obtained before TCRalphabeta/CD19-depleted stem cell transplant. The CDR3: CSAPPTGSTDTQYF. The CDR3 DNA sequence: TGCAGTGCTCCGCCAACGGGTTCCACAGATACGCAGTATTTT.